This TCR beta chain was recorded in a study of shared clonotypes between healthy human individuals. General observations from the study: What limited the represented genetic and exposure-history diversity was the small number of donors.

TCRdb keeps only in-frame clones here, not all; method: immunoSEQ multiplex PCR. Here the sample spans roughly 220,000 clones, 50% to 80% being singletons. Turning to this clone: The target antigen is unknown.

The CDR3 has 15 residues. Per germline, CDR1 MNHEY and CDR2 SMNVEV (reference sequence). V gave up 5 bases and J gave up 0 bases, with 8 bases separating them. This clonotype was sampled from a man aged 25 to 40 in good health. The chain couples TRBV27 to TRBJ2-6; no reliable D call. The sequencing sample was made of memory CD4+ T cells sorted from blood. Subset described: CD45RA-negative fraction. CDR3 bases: TGTGCCAGCAGTGTCTCAAACTCTGGGGCCAACGTCCTGACTTTC. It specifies CASSVSNSGANVLTF.